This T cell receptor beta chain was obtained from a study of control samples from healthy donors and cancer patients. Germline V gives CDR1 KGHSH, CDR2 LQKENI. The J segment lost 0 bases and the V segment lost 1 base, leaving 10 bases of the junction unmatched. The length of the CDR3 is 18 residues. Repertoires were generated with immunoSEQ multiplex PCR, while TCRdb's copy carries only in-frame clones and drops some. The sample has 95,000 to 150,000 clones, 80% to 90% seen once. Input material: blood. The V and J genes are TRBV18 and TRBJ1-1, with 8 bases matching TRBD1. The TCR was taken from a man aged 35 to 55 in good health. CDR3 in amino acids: CASSPRQGSPIMNTEAFF. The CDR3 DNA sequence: TGTGCCAGCTCACCACGACAGGGGTCTCCAATCATGAACACTGAAGCTTTCTTT. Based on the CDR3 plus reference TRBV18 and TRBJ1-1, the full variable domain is NAGVMQNPRHLVRRRGQEARLRCSPMKGHSHVYWYRQLPEEGLKFMVYLQKENIIDESGMPKERFSAEFPKEGPSILRIQQVVRGDSAAYFCASSPRQGSPIMNTEAFFGQGTRLTVV.